This entry describes one T cell receptor (beta chain). Data came from immunoSEQ multiplex PCR; TCRdb stores just in-frame clones and leaves some out. Of about 300,000 clones in the sample, about four fifths were seen once. Trimming cost V 3 bases and J 4 bases, with 9 bases left between them. This CDR3 contains 13 residues. Per germline, CDR1 MNHEY and CDR2 SMNVEV (reference sequence). The sample is drawn from a study of blood T cell repertoires in COVID-19. As for the study in general: Samples came from the United States, Italy and Spain, spanning acute and convalescent COVID-19. The cDNA or gDNA used as material had been derived from T cells, B-cell-depleted T cells, or PBMCs.

The source material was peripheral blood. This clonotype was sampled from a human donor with COVID-19, enrolled during active disease. The donor label of this sample is uncertain. The V and J genes are TRBV27 and TRBJ1-2, with unresolved D. This CDR3 is CASSLEGSYGYTF. CDR3 DNA: TGTGCCAGCAGTTTGGAGGGCTCCTATGGCTACACCTTC.